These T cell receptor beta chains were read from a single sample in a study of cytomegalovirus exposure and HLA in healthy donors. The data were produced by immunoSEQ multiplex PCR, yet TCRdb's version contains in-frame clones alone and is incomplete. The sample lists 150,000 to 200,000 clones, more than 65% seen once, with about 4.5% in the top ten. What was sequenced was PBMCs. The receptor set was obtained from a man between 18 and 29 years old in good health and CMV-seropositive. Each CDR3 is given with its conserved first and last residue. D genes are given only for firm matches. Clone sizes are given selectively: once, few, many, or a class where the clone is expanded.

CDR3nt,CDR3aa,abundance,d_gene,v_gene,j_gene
TGCGCCAGCAGCTTGGACGGAGGTGCGCAGTATTTT,CASSLDGGAQYF,.,.,TRBV5-1,TRBJ2-3
TGTGCCAGCAGCTCTGGACAGGGAGCGCCTCCGCTCTATGGCTACACCTTC,CASSSGQGAPPLYGYTF,.,TRBD1,TRBV11-2,TRBJ1-2
TGTGCCAGCAGCCTTGGAGAGGACATTCAGTACTTC,CASSLGEDIQYF,.,.,TRBV5-4,TRBJ2-4
TGTGCCAGCAGTTACTCGAGTCAGGGAAACCAAGAGACCCAGTACTTC,CASSYSSQGNQETQYF,.,.,TRBV6-5,TRBJ2-5
TGTGCCAGCAGTGATTTGCGGGCTGAGACCCAGTACTTC,CASSDLRAETQYF,.,.,TRBV25-1,TRBJ2-5
TGTGCCAGCAGCCACCCACACAGGGGGAAGAATTCACCCCTCCACTTT,CASSHPHRGKNSPLHF,few,TRBD1,TRBV6-6,TRBJ1-6
TGTGCCAGCAGTTACACGCAGTCTAGCACAGATACGCAGTATTTT,CASSYTQSSTDTQYF,few,.,TRBV6-5,TRBJ2-3
TGCGCCAGCAGCCCGCTACCCCGGAACACTGAAGCTTTCTTT,CASSPLPRNTEAFF,.,.,TRBV5-1,TRBJ1-1
TGTGCCAGCAGTATGAGGGGCACAGATACGCAGTATTTT,CASSMRGTDTQYF,.,.,TRBV6-1,TRBJ2-3
TGTGCCTCCGGCACGGAGGATACGCAGTATTTT,CASGTEDTQYF,.,.,TRBV30,TRBJ2-3
TGTGCCATCGGTCGGGACAGGGATCTCCTTGGGGCCAACGTCCTGACTTTC,CAIGRDRDLLGANVLTF,.,TRBD1,TRBV10-3,TRBJ2-6
TGTGCCAGCAGTGAAAGAGGCGATGAGCAGTTCTTC,CASSERGDEQFF,few,.,TRBV2,TRBJ2-1
TGTGCCAGCAGTGGAGGGGTCCTCCCCGATACGCAGTATTTT,CASSGGVLPDTQYF,.,.,TRBV7-9,TRBJ2-3
TGTGCCAGCAGTGATGTTAGGGGATACAATGAGCAGTTCTTC,CASSDVRGYNEQFF,.,.,TRBV2,TRBJ2-1
TGTGCCAGCAGCACGACTAGCGGGATAGAGACCCAGTACTTC,CASSTTSGIETQYF,.,TRBD2,TRBV25-1,TRBJ2-5
TGTGCCAGCAGCGTAGGGCCAGGGGGCCAAAATGAGCAGTTCTTC,CASSVGPGGQNEQFF,.,TRBD1,TRBV9,TRBJ2-1
TGTGCCAGCAGCGCCGGGGACAGGGTCTCTGAAGCTTTCTTT,CASSAGDRVSEAFF,.,TRBD1,TRBV9,TRBJ1-1
TGTGCCAGCAGTCCGACAGGGGGCACCCTTTCTGGAAACACCATATATTTT,CASSPTGGTLSGNTIYF,.,TRBD1,TRBV2,TRBJ1-3
TGTGCCAGCACCCCCCAGCGCGGGGATTCGCGAACTGAAGCTTTCTTT,CASTPQRGDSRTEAFF,.,.,TRBV25-1,TRBJ1-1
TGTGCCAGCAGTCAAAGCACAGGGGCCGCGGAGGAAAAACTGTTTTTT,CASSQSTGAAEEKLFF,.,TRBD1,TRBV28,TRBJ1-4
TGTGCCAGCAGCTTTTCTGGCAGCCAAGAGACCCAGTACTTC,CASSFSGSQETQYF,.,.,TRBV7-6,TRBJ2-5
TGCGCCAGCAGCTTAGATGGACGGGCGGGGGCTGGTGAGCAGTTCTTC,CASSLDGRAGAGEQFF,.,.,TRBV5-1,TRBJ2-1
TGTGCCAGCAGTCCCTCCGGGGGGAGCGATTCACCCCTCCACTTT,CASSPSGGSDSPLHF,.,.,TRBV28,TRBJ1-6
TGTGCCAGCAGTGACTCCGACAGGTACTACACCTTC,CASSDSDRYYTF,.,.,TRBV6-4,TRBJ1-2
TGTGCCAGCAGTTTAGGGCAGTTGGAAAAACTGTTTTTT,CASSLGQLEKLFF,.,.,TRBV28,TRBJ1-4
TGTGCCAGCAGCTTAAGGGCCCAAACAGGTGGCTACACCTTC,CASSLRAQTGGYTF,.,.,TRBV7-2,TRBJ1-2
TGTGCCTGGAGTGTAGGGGCCCTATTCGGGAATCAGCCCCAGCATTTT,CAWSVGALFGNQPQHF,.,.,TRBV30,TRBJ1-5
TGCGCCAGCACTACAGGGGCAGCGAGAGAGACCCAGTACTTC,CASTTGAARETQYF,.,TRBD1,TRBV5-1,TRBJ2-5
TGTGCCAGCAGCTTCACCAGGGTCCCACATGGCTACACCTTC,CASSFTRVPHGYTF,.,.,TRBV7-2,TRBJ1-2
TGTGCCAGCAGCTTCGCGCACTTGAACACTGAAGCTTTCTTT,CASSFAHLNTEAFF,.,.,TRBV7-2,TRBJ1-1
TGTGCCAGTAGTATAGCCCCGGCGGGGGGGCTGGATACGCAGTATTTT,CASSIAPAGGLDTQYF,.,TRBD2,TRBV19,TRBJ2-3
TGCAGCGTTGCCGGGACAGTCGGAAACACCATATATTTT,CSVAGTVGNTIYF,once,TRBD1,TRBV29-1,TRBJ1-3
TGTGCCAGCCTAGAACGACAGGGGAGGGAGACTGAAGCTTTCTTT,CASLERQGRETEAFF,.,TRBD1,TRBV2,TRBJ1-1
TGTGCCAGCAGCGTAGACTCAAACTATGGCTACACCTTC,CASSVDSNYGYTF,.,.,TRBV9,TRBJ1-2
TGTGCCAGCAGCTTGACAGGTGCTAATGAAAAACTGTTTTTT,CASSLTGANEKLFF,few,.,TRBV9,TRBJ1-4
TGTGCCAGCAGTTTTGCAGGCGGGGGTGTGCAGTATTTT,CASSFAGGGVQYF,.,TRBD2,TRBV27,TRBJ2-3
TGTGCCAGCAGTGGTAGACTAGCCGACACAGATACGCAGTATTTT,CASSGRLADTDTQYF,.,TRBD2,TRBV2,TRBJ2-3
TGTGCCAGCTCTCCAACTAGTCCAGGAGAGACCCAGTACTTC,CASSPTSPGETQYF,.,.,TRBV18,TRBJ2-5
TGTGCCAGCAGCCAGGCCGTGGGGGGGGCTGGGGAGACCCAGTACTTC,CASSQAVGGAGETQYF,.,.,TRBV4-2,TRBJ2-5
TGTGCCAGCAGCCAAACGGACAGCCCTGCGATTGACTACACCTTC,CASSQTDSPAIDYTF,.,.,TRBV5-4,TRBJ1-2
TGTGCCAGCAGTTCCGCCGGGGAGGGTACCGGTTCACCCCTCCACTTT,CASSSAGEGTGSPLHF,few,.,TRBV27,TRBJ1-6
TGTGCCAGCAGCTTGAGACAGCAGTACTATGGCTACACCTTC,CASSLRQQYYGYTF,few,.,TRBV5-8,TRBJ1-2
TGTGCCAGCAGTCCGCGTACAGGCGGATGGAACACCGGGGAGCTGTTTTTT,CASSPRTGGWNTGELFF,few,.,TRBV28,TRBJ2-2
TGTGCCAGCAGCTTAGCGCGACAGGACCCGGGAAAACTGTTTTTT,CASSLARQDPGKLFF,.,.,TRBV7-6,TRBJ1-4
TGTGCCAGCAGCGACCCTGACAGGGGGCAAGCTTTCTTT,CASSDPDRGQAFF,.,TRBD1,TRBV6-1,TRBJ1-1
TGTGCCAGCAGCGCCCGGACAGGGAATGGCTACACCTTC,CASSARTGNGYTF,few,TRBD1,TRBV7-8,TRBJ1-2
TGCGCCAGCAGTTTGGGAGGGGGCCCTCGAGGAGATACGCAGTATTTT,CASSLGGGPRGDTQYF,.,.,TRBV5-1,TRBJ2-3
TGCGCCAGCAGCACCTCACCAGGGGATGGTCAGCCCCAGCATTTT,CASSTSPGDGQPQHF,.,.,TRBV5-1,TRBJ1-5
TGTGCCTCTAATACAGGGGGCGCGTATGGCTACACCTTC,CASNTGGAYGYTF,.,TRBD1,TRBV30,TRBJ1-2
TGTGCCAGTTCACCAGGACAGGGCCGGAACACTGAAGCTTTCTTT,CASSPGQGRNTEAFF,.,TRBD1,TRBV19,TRBJ1-1
TGTGCCAGCAGCTCCGCGTCTGAAGCTTTCTTT,CASSSASEAFF,.,.,TRBV28,TRBJ1-1
TGCGCCAGCAGCTTGGCCATTCAGGGACAGGGGAACACTGAAGCTTTCTTT,CASSLAIQGQGNTEAFF,.,TRBD1,TRBV5-1,TRBJ1-1